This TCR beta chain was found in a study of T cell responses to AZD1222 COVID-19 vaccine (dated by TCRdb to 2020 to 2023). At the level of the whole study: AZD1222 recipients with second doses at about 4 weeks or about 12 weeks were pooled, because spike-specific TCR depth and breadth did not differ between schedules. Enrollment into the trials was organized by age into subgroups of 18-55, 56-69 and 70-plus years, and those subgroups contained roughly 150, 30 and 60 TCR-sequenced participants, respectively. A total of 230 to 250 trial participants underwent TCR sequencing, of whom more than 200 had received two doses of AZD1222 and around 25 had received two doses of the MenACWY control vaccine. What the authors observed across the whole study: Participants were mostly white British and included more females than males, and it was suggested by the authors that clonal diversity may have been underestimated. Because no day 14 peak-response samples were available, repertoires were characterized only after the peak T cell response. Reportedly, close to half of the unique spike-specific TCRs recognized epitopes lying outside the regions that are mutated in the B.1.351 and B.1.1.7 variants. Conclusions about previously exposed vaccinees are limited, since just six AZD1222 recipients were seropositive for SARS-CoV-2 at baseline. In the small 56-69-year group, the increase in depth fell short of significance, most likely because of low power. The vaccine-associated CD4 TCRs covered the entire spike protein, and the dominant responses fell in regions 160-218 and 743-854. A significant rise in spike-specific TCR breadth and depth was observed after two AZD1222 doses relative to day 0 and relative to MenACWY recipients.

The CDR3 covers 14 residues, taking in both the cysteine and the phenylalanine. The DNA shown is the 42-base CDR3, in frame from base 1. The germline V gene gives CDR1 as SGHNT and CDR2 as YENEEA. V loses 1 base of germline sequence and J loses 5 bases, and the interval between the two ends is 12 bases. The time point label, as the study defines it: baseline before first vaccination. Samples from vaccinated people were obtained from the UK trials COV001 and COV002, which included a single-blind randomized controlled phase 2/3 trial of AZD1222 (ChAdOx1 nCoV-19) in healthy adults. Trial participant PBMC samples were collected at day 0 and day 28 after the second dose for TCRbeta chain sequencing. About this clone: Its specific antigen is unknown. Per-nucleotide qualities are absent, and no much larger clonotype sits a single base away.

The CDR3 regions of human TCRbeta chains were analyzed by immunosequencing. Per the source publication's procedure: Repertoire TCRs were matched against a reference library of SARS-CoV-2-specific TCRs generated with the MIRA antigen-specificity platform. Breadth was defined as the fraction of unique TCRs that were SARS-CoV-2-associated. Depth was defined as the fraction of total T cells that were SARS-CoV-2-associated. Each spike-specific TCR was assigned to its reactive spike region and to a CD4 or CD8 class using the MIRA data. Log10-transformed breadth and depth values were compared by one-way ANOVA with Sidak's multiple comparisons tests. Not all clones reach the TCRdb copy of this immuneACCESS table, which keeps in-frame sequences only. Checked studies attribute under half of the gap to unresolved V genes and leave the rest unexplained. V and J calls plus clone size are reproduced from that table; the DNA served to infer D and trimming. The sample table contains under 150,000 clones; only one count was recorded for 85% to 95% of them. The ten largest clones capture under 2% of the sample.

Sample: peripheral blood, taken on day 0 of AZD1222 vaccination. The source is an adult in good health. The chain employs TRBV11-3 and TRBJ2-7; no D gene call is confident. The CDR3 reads CASSLVSQSHEQYF. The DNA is TGTGCCAGCAGCTTAGTCTCGCAATCCCACGAGCAGTACTTC.